The 4 T cell receptor beta chains below were found in one sample sequenced in a study of CD8+CD57+ T cells in acquired aplastic anemia. CDR3 and TCR beta VDJ profiling relied on genomic DNA as the template. TCRdb redid the calling of the reads with MiXCR, one entry per CDR3 protein. The table records about 160,000 distinct CDR3 sequences, roughly 47% of them present only once. Sequenced: sorted CD4+, CD8+, or CD8+CD57+ T cells (not recorded which) from PBMCs. These receptors were obtained from a human donor in good health.

V usage is TRBV29-1 and J usage is TRBJ2-3, with D possibly TRBD2 on 5 matching bases. V was clipped by 8 bases and J by 7 bases, with 10 bases between them. The CDR3 is made up of 10 amino acids. Germline-derived CDR1 and CDR2 are SQVTM and ANQGSEA. CDR3 nucleotide sequence: TGCAGCTTTTGGGAGAATACGCAGTATTTT. It yields the protein CSFWENTQYF.

This clonotype was counted between two and nine times. The V gene is TRBV2, the J gene TRBJ2-3; a weak D match, TRBD2 (6 bases). V was clipped by 2 bases and J by 6 bases, with 15 bases between them. The CDR3 is 15 amino acids. Germline V gene sequence: CDR1 SNHLY, CDR2 FYNNEI. The CDR3 sequence: CASSEKTNGSDTQYF. CDR3 nucleotide sequence: TGTGCCAGCAGTGAAAAGACTAACGGGAGTGATACGCAGTATTTT.

This clonotype was recorded at least ten times. The rearrangement joins TRBV7-8 to TRBJ2-5, with 10 positions matching TRBD2. Per germline, CDR1 SGHVS and CDR2 FQNEAQ. The CDR3 is 17 amino acids. J gave up 4 bases and V 4 bases, and 12 bases lay outside the gene matches. The chain's CDR3 is CASSYLTLAGEGETQYF. CDR3 DNA: TGTGCCAGCAGCTACCTGACGCTAGCGGGAGAGGGAGAGACCCAGTACTTC.

This chain joins TRBV7-9 and TRBJ2-5; 11 bases line up with TRBD1. The end of the DNA fits TRBJ2-7 better, so the J call may be wrong. This CDR3 is built from 15 residues. CDR1 SEHNR and CDR2 FQNEAQ come from the germline V gene (reference sequence). CDR3 sequence reads: CASSLRTGGRDEQYF. In DNA form, the CDR3 reads TGTGCCAGCAGCTTAAGGACAGGGGGCAGGGACGAGCAGTACTTC.